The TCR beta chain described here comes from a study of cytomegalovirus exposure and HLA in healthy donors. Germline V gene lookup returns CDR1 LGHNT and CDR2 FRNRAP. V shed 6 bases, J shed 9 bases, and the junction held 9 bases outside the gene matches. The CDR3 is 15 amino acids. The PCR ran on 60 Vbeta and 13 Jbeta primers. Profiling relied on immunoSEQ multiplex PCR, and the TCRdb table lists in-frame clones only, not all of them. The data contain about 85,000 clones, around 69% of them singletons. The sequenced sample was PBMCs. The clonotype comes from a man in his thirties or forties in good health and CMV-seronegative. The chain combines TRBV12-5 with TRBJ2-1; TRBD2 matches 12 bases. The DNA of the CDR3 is TGTGCTAGTGGGACACTAGCGGGAGGCTTGGGTGAGCAGTTCTTC. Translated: CASGTLAGGLGEQFF.